The entry that follows covers one T cell receptor beta chain sequence. What it recognizes is unknown. Indicated time point: pretreatment peripheral blood. These data originate in a study of PD-L1 blockade in urothelial cancer. The study's findings and limits: At 3 weeks on treatment, tumor-associated clones expanded more with durable benefit.

The CDR3 spans 16 residues. V gave up 3 bases and J gave up 5 bases; unmatched junction bases: 8. CDR1 and CDR2 from the germline V gene are LGHNA and YNFKEQ. Libraries were prepared by immunoSEQ multiplex PCR; TCRdb keeps only in-frame clonotypes and omits some of them. The sample records tens of thousands of clones, around 87% being singletons. This TCR was recovered from a man aged 55 to 70 with urothelial cancer. The sequenced sample was PBMCs, obtained around atezolizumab (anti-PD-L1) treatment. The chain uses TRBV4-2 and TRBJ1-5, with TRBD1 matching 9 bases. The CDR3 coding sequence is TGTGCCAGCAGCCATCCCGGGGGACAGGGAGATCAGCCCCAGCATTTT. It encodes CASSHPGGQGDQPQHF.